This T cell receptor (beta chain) was obtained from a study of shared clonotypes between healthy human individuals (dated by TCRdb to between 2020 and 2021). Concerning the study at large: The cohort included three men and a couple of women between 18 and 49 years of age. To estimate repertoire size and how much clonotypes are shared between individuals, the study performed deep sequencing of blood TCR repertoires from about 5 healthy adults. For each donor, CD4 naive and CD4 memory were each run on three plates, CD8 naive on two plates, and CD8 memory on one plate. To increase sequencing depth and limit assay-specific biases, different laboratories used diverse techniques to prepare libraries and sequence TCR repertoires. Per donor, leukapheresis produced somewhere between about 0.9 and 9 billion PBMCs. Results and caveats for the whole study, not just this receptor: Naive subsets generally had larger estimated clonotype richness than memory subsets did. Incomplete sequencing was indicated by rarefaction of sorted-subset datasets, despite the large sequencing depth. Compared with non-shared clonotypes, the clonotypes found in all four sorted-subset donors had higher generation probabilities. The small number of donors limited the genetic and exposure-history diversity represented. Sampling was restricted to blood, and TCR repertoires in tissue are likely to differ from TCR repertoires in blood. Pairwise subsampling indicated that sequencing depth was expected to affect the degree of clonotype sharing among donors. When a few donors were compared, the shared fraction of clonotypes was roughly 5% for naive CD4, around 3.6% for naive CD8, about 2.5% for memory CD4, and 0.35% to 0.4% for memory CD8.

The donors were healthy, HIV-negative adults with no recently reported acute infections or vaccinations. Every donor was a Caucasian adult residing in Nashville, Tennessee, USA. Magnetic negative selection was used to enrich CD4+ T cells, after which naive cells were positively selected on CD45RA and the negative fraction became the memory subset. Blood was collected by leukapheresis, and PBMCs were isolated by Ficoll-Histopaque density gradient centrifugation and then cryopreserved in liquid nitrogen vapor phase. Analytical flow cytometry was used to check the purity and quantity of each magnetically sorted T cell population. From each sorted fraction, genomic DNA was isolated and quantified by UV absorbance on a Nanodrop 2000c. Using the deep immunoSEQ assay, TCR CDR3 regions were amplified from genomic DNA by multiplex PCR. Extracted genomic DNA from each cell subset was distributed evenly across all wells of several immunoSEQ 96-well plates, and each plate was treated as a replicate. For sorted subsets, about 210 ng of genomic DNA, equivalent to roughly 30,000 T cell genomes, went into each replicate PCR. Purified libraries were measured with a Qubit 3.0 fluorometer, size-checked on a Bioanalyzer 2100, and measured again with the KAPA Library Quantification kit. A separate single-read 150-cycle Illumina NextSeq 550 flow cell was used to sequence each immunoSEQ 96-well plate. In the source study's methods: The immunoSEQ output contained only junctional sequences without quality scores, so filtering could not match that applied to full-length reads. To assign V/J genes and CDR3, sequences were annotated against IMGT germline references using PyIR, a Python wrapper for IgBLAST v1.9. Reads with weak V/J assignments (E-value above 1e-6), missing CDR3, stop codons, out-of-frame junctions, or ambiguous translated residues were removed. V3J clonotypes were defined as sequences sharing an identical inferred V gene, J gene, and CDR3 amino acid sequence. The percentage overlap between two repertoires was calculated by dividing the number of shared unique clonotypes by the size of the smaller repertoire. RTK rarefaction, the Chao1 estimator, and Recon v2.1 estimates of unobserved clonotypes were used to assess repertoire richness. Generation probabilities were computed with OLGA for all TCRbeta clonotypes obtained by the gDNA method from a few donors. Not all clones reach the TCRdb copy of this immuneACCESS table, which keeps in-frame sequences only. Checked studies attribute under half of the gap to unresolved V genes and leave the rest unexplained. V and J calls plus clone size are reproduced from that table; the DNA served to infer D and trimming. This sample has roughly 2 million clones in its table, and around 95% of those were observed once. The ten top clones hold 0.1% to 0.15% of the sample.

As for this clone: The antigen it binds to is not known. No base quality values were provided; no much bigger clone lies one nucleotide off.

Measured from the cysteine to the phenylalanine, the CDR3 is 15 residues long. The DNA shown is the 45-base CDR3, in frame from base 1. V is pared back by 1 base and J by 8 bases, with 16 bases lying between the germline termini. Taken from the germline V gene, the CDR1 and CDR2 loops are SGHTA and FQGTGA. The sequenced material came from naive CD4+ T cells sorted from blood. The label giving this sample's cell subset or site can be read as: CD45RA+ positively selected. The origin of this receptor is a man younger than 30 in good health. The rearranged segments are TRBV7-3 and TRBJ2-3, with the D gene too uncertain to name. The CDR3 sequence is CASSLSGVGISTQYF. The DNA is TGTGCCAGCAGCTTAAGTGGGGTCGGTATCAGTACGCAGTATTTT.